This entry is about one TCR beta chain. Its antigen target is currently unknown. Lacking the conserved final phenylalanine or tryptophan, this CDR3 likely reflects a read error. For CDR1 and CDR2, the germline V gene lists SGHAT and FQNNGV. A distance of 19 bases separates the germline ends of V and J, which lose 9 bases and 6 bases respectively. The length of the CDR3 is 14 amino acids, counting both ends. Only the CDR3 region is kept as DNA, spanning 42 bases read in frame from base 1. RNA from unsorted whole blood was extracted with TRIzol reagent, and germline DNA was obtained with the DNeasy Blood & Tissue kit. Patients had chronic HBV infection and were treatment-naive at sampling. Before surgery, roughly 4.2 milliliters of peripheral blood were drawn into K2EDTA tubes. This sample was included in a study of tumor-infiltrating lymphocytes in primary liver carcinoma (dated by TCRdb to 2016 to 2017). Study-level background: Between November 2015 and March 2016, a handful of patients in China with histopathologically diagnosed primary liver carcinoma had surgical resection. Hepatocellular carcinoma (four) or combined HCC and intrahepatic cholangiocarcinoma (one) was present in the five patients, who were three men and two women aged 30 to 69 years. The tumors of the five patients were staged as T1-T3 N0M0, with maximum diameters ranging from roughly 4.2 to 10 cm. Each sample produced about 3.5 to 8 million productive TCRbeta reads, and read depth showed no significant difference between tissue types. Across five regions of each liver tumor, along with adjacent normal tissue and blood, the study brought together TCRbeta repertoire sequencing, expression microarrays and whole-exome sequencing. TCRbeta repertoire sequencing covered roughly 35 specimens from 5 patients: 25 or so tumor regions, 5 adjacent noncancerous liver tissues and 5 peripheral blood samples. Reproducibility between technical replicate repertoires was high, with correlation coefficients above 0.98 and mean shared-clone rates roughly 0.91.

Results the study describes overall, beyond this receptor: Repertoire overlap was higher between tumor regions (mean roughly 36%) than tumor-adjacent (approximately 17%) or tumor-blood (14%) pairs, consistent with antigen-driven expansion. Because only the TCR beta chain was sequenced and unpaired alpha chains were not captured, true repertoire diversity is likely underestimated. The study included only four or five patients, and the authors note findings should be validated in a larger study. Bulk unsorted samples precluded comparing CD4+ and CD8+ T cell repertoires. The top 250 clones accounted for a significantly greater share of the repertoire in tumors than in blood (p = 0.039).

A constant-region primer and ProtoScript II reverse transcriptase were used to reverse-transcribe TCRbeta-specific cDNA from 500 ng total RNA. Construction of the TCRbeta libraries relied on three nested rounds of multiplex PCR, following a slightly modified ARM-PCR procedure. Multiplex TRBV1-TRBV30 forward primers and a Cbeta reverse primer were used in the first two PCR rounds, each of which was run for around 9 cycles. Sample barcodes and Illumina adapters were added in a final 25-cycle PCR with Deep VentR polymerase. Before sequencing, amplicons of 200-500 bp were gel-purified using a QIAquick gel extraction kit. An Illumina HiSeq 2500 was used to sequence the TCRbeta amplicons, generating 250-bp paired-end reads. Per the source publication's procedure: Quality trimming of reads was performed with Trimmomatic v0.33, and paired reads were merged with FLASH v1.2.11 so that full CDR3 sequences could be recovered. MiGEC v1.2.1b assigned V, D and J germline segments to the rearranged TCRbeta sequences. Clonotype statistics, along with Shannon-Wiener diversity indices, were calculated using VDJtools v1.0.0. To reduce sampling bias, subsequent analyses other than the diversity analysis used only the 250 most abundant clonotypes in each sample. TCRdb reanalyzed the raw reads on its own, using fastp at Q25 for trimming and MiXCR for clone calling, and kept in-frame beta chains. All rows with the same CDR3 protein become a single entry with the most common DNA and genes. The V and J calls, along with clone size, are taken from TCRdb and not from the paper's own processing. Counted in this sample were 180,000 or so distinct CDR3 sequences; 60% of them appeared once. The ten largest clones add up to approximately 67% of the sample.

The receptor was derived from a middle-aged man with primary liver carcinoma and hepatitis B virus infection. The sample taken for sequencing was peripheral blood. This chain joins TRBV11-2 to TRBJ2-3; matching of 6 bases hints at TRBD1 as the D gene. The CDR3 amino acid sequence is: CARSESGTMDTQYL. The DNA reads TGTGCCAGGAGCGAATCCGGGACAATGGATACGCAGTATCTT.